These 30 T cell receptor beta chains share one sample of origin, sequenced in a study of T cells after yellow fever vaccination. Each CDR3 protein gets one entry after TCRdb re-called the 5' RACE reads with MiXCR. The table has just under 600,000 distinct CDR3 sequences, approximately 12% seen once. The sequences come from PBMCs, collected on the day of the yellow fever booster vaccination. All receptors come from a man under 40 who received the YFV17D yellow fever vaccine.

This clonotype was counted at least ten times. This chain connects TRBV7-2 to TRBJ1-5, with D perhaps TRBD1 (6 bases). The CDR3 loop spans 15 amino acids. Germline loops: CDR1 SGHTA, CDR2 FQGNSA. Trimming cost V 1 base and J 5 bases, with 12 bases left between them. CDR3 DNA sequence: TGTGCCAGCAGCTTAGTGGGGACATCCCATCAGCCCCAGCATTTT. The encoded protein is CASSLVGTSHQPQHF.

This clonotype appeared a few times. This chain links TRBV29-1 with TRBJ2-7; D is perhaps TRBD2 (6 bases). Trimming left V 6 bases short and J 0 bases short, with 9 bases between. The CDR3 covers 12 residues. From germline, CDR1 is SQVTM and CDR2 ANQGSEA. CDR3 nucleotides: TGCAGCGTCGGGGACTTCTCCTACGAGCAGTACTTC. Translating it yields CSVGDFSYEQYF.

This clonotype was observed a few times. The gene calls are TRBV12-3 or TRBV12-4 and TRBJ1-3; no firm D call. V gave up 2 bases and J gave up 6 bases, with 8 bases separating them. This CDR3 has 13 residues. The DNA of the CDR3 is TGTGCCAGCAGTTTAAGGTCGGCAAACACCATATATTTT. This sequence encodes CASSLRSANTIYF.

V is TRBV19 and J is TRBJ2-5; a possible D gene is TRBD1 (6 bases). The CDR3 runs to 14 residues. With 5 bases removed from V and 5 bases from J, the gap between germline ends came to 15 bases. CDR1 and CDR2 (germline): LNHDA, SQIVND (reference sequence). CDR3 loop: CASSLRGLRETQYF. CDR3 DNA sequence: TGTGCCAGTAGTTTAAGGGGGTTACGGGAGACCCAGTACTTC.

The CDR3 reads CASIGSHMNTEAFF. CDR3 coding DNA: TGTGCCAGCATCGGGAGCCACATGAACACTGAAGCTTTCTTT. This chain connects TRBV2 to TRBJ1-1; unclear D gene. Between the trimmed V and J ends, which lost 7 bases and 0 bases, there was a span of 12 bases. This CDR3 contains 14 residues. CDR1 is SNHLY and CDR2 is FYNNEI in the germline V gene.

This clonotype was seen more than once but under ten times. The V gene is TRBV20-1, the J gene TRBJ2-1; TRBD2 aligns across 9 bases. The CDR3 is 16 amino acids. J gave up 7 bases and V 3 bases, and 13 bases lay outside the gene matches. Germline loops: CDR1 DFQATT, CDR2 SNEGSKA (reference sequence). The CDR3 nucleotides are TGCAGTGCTAGCTCGGGCCAAGCGGGAGGACCTAATGAGCAGTTCTTC. It codes for CSASSGQAGGPNEQFF.

This clonotype showed up just a few times. The rearrangement joins TRBV18 to TRBJ2-1; D possibly corresponds to TRBD1 (5 bases). The germline CDR1 and CDR2 sequences are KGHSH and LQKENI. This CDR3 contains 15 residues. Trimming removed 4 bases from V and 2 bases from J, with 12 bases in between. The CDR3 protein is CASSQSRVTYNEQFF. The CDR3 DNA is TGTGCCAGCTCACAATCCAGGGTCACCTACAATGAGCAGTTCTTC. Full variable domain (rest looked up from reference TRBV18 and TRBJ2-1): NAGVMQNPRHLVRRRGQEARLRCSPMKGHSHVYWYRQLPEEGLKFMVYLQKENIIDESGMPKERFSAEFPKEGPSILRIQQVVRGDSAAYFCASSQSRVTYNEQFFGPGTRLTVL.

The chain combines TRBV6-1 with TRBJ1-2; TRBD1 agrees at 8 bases. The CDR3 loop spans 15 amino acids. J gave up 1 base and V 6 bases, and 7 bases lay outside the gene matches. The germline V gene encodes CDR1 MNHNS and CDR2 SASEGT. The CDR3: CASSGQGGDNYGYTF. Written as DNA, the CDR3 is TGTGCCAGCAGCGGACAGGGTGGGGATAACTATGGCTACACCTTC.

The chain is built from TRBV7-2 and TRBJ2-3; maybe TRBD1 (5 bases). The CDR3 spans 12 residues. Between the trimmed V and J ends, which lost 2 bases and 14 bases, there was a span of 14 bases. Germline V CDR1 and CDR2: SGHTA, FQGNSA. The chain's CDR3 is CASSLRQGSSYF. The CDR3 bases are TGTGCCAGCAGCTTACGGCAGGGTAGTTCGTATTTT.

The chain is built from TRBV6-5 and TRBJ2-7; no reliable D call. CDR3 length equals 12 residues. Trimming stripped 2 bases from V and 5 bases from J, with 7 bases between. The germline CDR1 and CDR2 sequences are MNHEY and SVGAGI. CDR3 protein: CASSYGGNEQYF. The CDR3 nucleotides read TGTGCCAGCAGTTACGGCGGAAACGAGCAGTACTTC.

The V gene is TRBV27, the J gene TRBJ1-5, with D tentatively TRBD1 (6 bases). Trimming pared 3 bases from V and 6 bases from J, leaving 9 bases between. The germline V gene has CDR1 MNHEY and CDR2 SMNVEV (reference sequence). This CDR3 has 13 residues. This chain's CDR3 is CASSLTQGQPQHF. The CDR3 nucleotides read TGTGCCAGCAGTTTGACACAGGGTCAGCCCCAGCATTTT.

This clonotype has a handful of counts. CDR3 amino acids: CASSPNGGQNTGELFF. The CDR3 bases are TGTGCCAGCTCACCAAACGGCGGACAGAACACCGGGGAGCTGTTTTTT. The rearrangement joins TRBV18 to TRBJ2-2, with D possibly matching TRBD1 (5 bases). V dropped 2 bases and J dropped 1 base, with 11 bases sitting between them. Germline CDR1 KGHSH, CDR2 LQKENI. CDR3 size: 16 residues. The whole variable domain, remainder taken from reference TRBV18 and TRBJ2-2, is NAGVMQNPRHLVRRRGQEARLRCSPMKGHSHVYWYRQLPEEGLKFMVYLQKENIIDESGMPKERFSAEFPKEGPSILRIQQVVRGDSAAYFCASSPNGGQNTGELFFGEGSRLTVL.

In its sample, this clonotype was seen a few times. The V gene is TRBV6-1, the J gene TRBJ2-2; TRBD2 might be the D (6 bases). Germline V gene sequence: CDR1 MNHNS, CDR2 SASEGT. V lost 6 bases to trimming and J lost 5 bases, with 16 bases between them. The CDR3 is 15 residues long. Written as DNA, the CDR3 is TGTGCCAGCAGCACCACCCGCGCGGGGACCGGGGAGCTGTTTTTT. Protein sequence: CASSTTRAGTGELFF.

This clonotype appeared a few times. The J gene is TRBJ2-3, the V gene TRBV7-8; D perhaps matches TRBD1 (5 bases). The CDR3 extends over 18 amino acids. CDR1 and CDR2 (germline): SGHVS, FQNEAQ. The V gene lost 5 bases and the J gene lost 1 base, with 22 bases spanning the gap. CDR3 sequence: CASSPYGHRQDRTDTQYF. The CDR3 region has the DNA TGTGCCAGCAGCCCTTACGGACATAGGCAGGACCGCACAGATACGCAGTATTTT.

This clonotype was counted at least ten times. This chain connects TRBV7-3 to TRBJ2-7, with TRBD2 matching over 11 bases. The CDR3 extends over 18 amino acids. The germline V gene has CDR1 SGHTA and CDR2 FQGTGA. Unmatched junction bases numbered 14, after V lost 4 bases and J lost 3 bases. CDR3 coding DNA: TGTGCCAGCAGCTCTCGGTTAGATAGCGGGAGGGGTTTCTACGAGCAGTACTTC. Residues: CASSSRLDSGRGFYEQYF.

In this sample, this clonotype turned up a few times. The chain links TRBV12-3 or TRBV12-4 to TRBJ2-3; 7 bases match TRBD2. There are 17 residues in the CDR3. The V gene end was trimmed by 5 bases and the J gene end by 3 bases; junction bases not matched to a gene: 14. As DNA, the CDR3 is TGTGCCAGCAGTCCCGTAGCGGGCCAGATGCAAACAGATACGCAGTATTTT. It is translated as CASSPVAGQMQTDTQYF.

The CDR3 DNA reads TGTGCCAGCTCACCTTGGGTAGGTGAGCAGTTCTTC. This gives the protein CASSPWVGEQFF. The chain couples TRBV18 to TRBJ2-1, with no clear D. The CDR3 totals 12 residues. The V end was cut by 3 bases, the J end by 9 bases, with 9 bases between. Germline values: CDR1 KGHSH, CDR2 LQKENI.

V usage is TRBV6-2 or TRBV6-3 and J usage is TRBJ2-1, with 11 bases that match TRBD2. This CDR3 is built from 16 residues. The ends lost 2 bases at V and 9 bases at J; junction bases unmatched: 9. Germline V lookup: CDR1 MNHEY, CDR2 SVGEGT. In DNA, the CDR3 is TGTGCCAGCAGTTACGGGATAGCGGGAGGGCCGCTTGAGCAGTTCTTC. This codes for CASSYGIAGGPLEQFF.

This clonotype showed up just a few times. The rearrangement uses TRBV6-1 and TRBJ2-1; D assignment may be TRBD1 or TRBD2 (5 bases each). Per germline, CDR1 MNHNS and CDR2 SASEGT. The ends were cut back, 4 bases at V and 5 bases at J, with 9 bases in the middle. CDR3 length: 13 amino acids. The CDR3 spells CASSAGTHNEQFF. DNA for the CDR3: TGTGCCAGCAGTGCCGGGACCCACAATGAGCAGTTCTTC.

J is TRBJ2-7 and V is TRBV20-1; 7 bases fit TRBD1. The CDR3 contains 13 residues. Trimming at V came to 3 bases and at J to 5 bases, leaving 7 bases not matched to a gene. Germline values: CDR1 DFQATT, CDR2 SNEGSKA (reference sequence). In DNA form, the CDR3 reads TGCAGTGCTAGTCGGGGAGACAGGGACGAGCAGTACTTC. Encoded protein: CSASRGDRDEQYF.

The rearrangement uses TRBV5-1 and TRBJ2-1, with 14 positions matching TRBD2. After removal of 4 bases from V and 7 bases from J, the junction contained 7 bases not matched to a gene. The V gene's germline CDR1 is SGHRS and CDR2 YFSETQ. The CDR3 has 16 residues. In DNA, the CDR3 is TGCGCCAGCAGCCTACAGGGACTAGCGGGGGTTAATGAGCAGTTCTTC. It encodes CASSLQGLAGVNEQFF.

This clonotype came up a few times. The chain is built from TRBV12-3 or TRBV12-4 and TRBJ1-5; D might be TRBD1 (5 bases). The CDR3 contains 11 residues. V lost 6 bases and J 9 bases, leaving 9 bases between the germline ends. In DNA, the CDR3 is TGTGCCAGCAGGGCGGGGGGGCCCCAGCATTTT. Translating it yields CASRAGGPQHF.

The V gene is TRBV7-3, the J gene TRBJ1-5; D is ambiguous. Deletions cut 4 bases from V and 2 bases from J, with 15 bases between. CDR1 and CDR2 from the germline V gene are SGHTA and FQGTGA. The CDR3 sequence is 16 residues long. CDR3 sequence (DNA): TGTGCCAGCAGCTGCGTCTTGCTGCTCGGCAATCAGCCCCAGCATTTT. As protein: CASSCVLLLGNQPQHF.

This clonotype has ten or more counts. CDR3 sequence reads: CSARDSGPSGRGDTQYF. The CDR3 bases are TGCAGTGCTAGAGATAGTGGGCCTAGCGGGAGGGGCGATACGCAGTATTTT. The chain links TRBV20-1 to TRBJ2-3, with 12 bases aligning to TRBD2. Germline-derived CDR1 and CDR2 are DFQATT and SNEGSKA (reference sequence). This CDR3 is built from 17 residues. J was trimmed by 6 bases and V by 0 bases; bases with no gene match: 10.

This clonotype was detected a few times. The CDR3 sequence: CTSSQEEKLDIQYF. CDR3 sequence (DNA): TGCACCAGCAGCCAAGAAGAGAAATTGGACATTCAGTACTTC. The chain links TRBV1 to TRBJ2-4. TRBV1 is deemed a pseudogene. There are 14 residues in the CDR3.

This clonotype was detected only a few times. CDR3 amino acids: CASSGGHEQYF. DNA for the CDR3: TGTGCCAGCAGCGGGGGGCACGAGCAGTACTTC. V and J are TRBV9 and TRBJ2-7; D might be TRBD1 (6 bases). Trimming pared 3 bases from V and 5 bases from J, leaving 6 bases between. The CDR3 consists of 11 residues. CDR1 is SGDLS and CDR2 is YYNGEE in the germline V gene.

The DNA of the CDR3 is TGCAGTGCCCCAGGGGCTAGCGGCAACAATGAGCAGTTCTTC. It is translated as CSAPGASGNNEQFF. This chain joins TRBV20-1 and TRBJ2-1; a weak D match, TRBD2 (7 bases). V lost 6 bases to trimming and J lost 5 bases, with 17 bases between them. CDR1 is DFQATT, CDR2 SNEGSKA, per germline (reference sequence). This CDR3 comprises 14 residues.

The chain is built from TRBV20-1 and TRBJ2-3, with 10 bases aligning to TRBD1. The CDR3 consists of 15 residues. The germline gives CDR1 DFQATT, CDR2 SNEGSKA (reference sequence). J gave up 4 bases and V 1 base, and 5 bases lay outside the gene matches. The DNA of the CDR3 is TGCAGTGCTAGAGGGGACAGGGGATACGCAGATACGCAGTATTTT. It encodes CSARGDRGYADTQYF.

The sample holds many counts of this clonotype. The gene calls are TRBV24-1 and TRBJ2-3, with TRBD1 matching over 7 bases. V shed 7 bases, J shed 2 bases, and the junction held 5 bases outside the gene matches. The length of the CDR3 is 14 residues. The V gene's germline CDR1 is KGHDR and CDR2 SFDVKD. The CDR3 coding sequence is TGTGCCACCAGAGAAGGGGGCGTCACAGATACGCAGTATTTT. This translates into CATREGGVTDTQYF.

J is TRBJ2-3 and V is TRBV25-1; D gene unclear. The CDR3 consists of 12 residues. The V gene lost 6 bases and the J gene lost 7 bases, with 11 bases spanning the gap. CDR1 and CDR2 (germline): MGHDK, SYGVNS. This CDR3 reads CASSDLSYTQYF. CDR3 nucleotide sequence: TGTGCCAGCAGCGACTTATCATATACGCAGTATTTT.